The 25 T cell receptor beta chains in this list originate from one sample, sequenced in a study of CXCR3-negative and CXCR3-positive naive CD8 T cells. Findings and caveats of the study: Hydrophobicity of TRB CDR3s was greater in CXCR3-positive naive cells than in CXCR3-negative naive cells.

Antigens of these TCRs are unknown. UMI-labeled TRB cDNA libraries were prepared by 5' RACE. No DNA is given; TCRdb re-called the 5' RACE reads and lists each CDR3 protein once. Recorded here are 120,000 to 150,000 distinct CDR3 sequences; the top ten clones represent 0.25% to 0.3%. The material sequenced was naive CXCR3+ CD8+ T cells from blood. The subset denotes: CD45RO-CCR7+CD27+CD95- naive CD8+ T cells expressing CXCR3 (TNR3+). These receptors all come from a human donor in good health. Some clones in this sample may be carry-over from other donors' samples.

CDR3 in amino acids: CASSVDDSAASYNEQFF. V gene TRBV9 combines with J gene TRBJ2-1; the TCRdb D gene call, TRBD2, has no DNA to confirm it. From germline, CDR1 is SGDLS and CDR2 YYNGEE. This CDR3 is 17 amino acids long. The full variable domain, in which reference TRBV9 and TRBJ2-1 provide the parts outside the CDR3, is DSGVTQTPKHLITATGQRVTLRCSPRSGDLSVYWYQQSLDQGLQFLIQYYNGEERAKGNILERFSAQQFPDLHSELNLSSLELGDSALYFCASSVDDSAASYNEQFFGPGTRLTVL.

V and J are TRBV9 and TRBJ1-5; TCRdb returns TRBD1, unconfirmable since there is no DNA. Germline V gives CDR1 SGDLS, CDR2 YYNGEE. The CDR3 is made up of 18 amino acids. The CDR3 protein is CASSVSRGDSVRNQPQHF.

V usage is TRBV11-2 and J usage is TRBJ2-1. The CDR3 has 12 residues. From germline, CDR1 is SGHAT and CDR2 FQNNGV. The CDR3 loop reads CASSWTQNEQFF.

The rearrangement uses TRBV4-3 and TRBJ2-7. The CDR3 is 15 residues long. CDR1 is LGHNA and CDR2 is YSLEER in the germline V gene. CDR3: CASSQGTEPSYEQYF.

The V gene is TRBV7-6, the J gene TRBJ2-1. The length of the CDR3 is 15 residues. Germline CDR1 reads SGHVS; CDR2 reads FNYEAQ. This CDR3 is CASSKTVSSYNEQFF.

The CDR3 sequence: CATERDPENQPQHF. The chain uses TRBV6-2 or TRBV6-3 and TRBJ1-5. The CDR3 is 14 amino acids. The germline V gene encodes CDR1 MNHEY and CDR2 SVGEGT.

This sequence joins TRBV4-1 and TRBJ2-1; TCRdb's D gene call, TRBD1, goes unchecked for lack of DNA. Germline-derived CDR1 and CDR2 are MGHRA and YSYEKL. The CDR3 sequence is 16 residues long. The CDR3 loop is CASSQEVQGDYNEQFF.

This chain connects TRBV29-1 to TRBJ2-7. CDR1 and CDR2 (germline): SQVTM, ANQGSEA. The CDR3 has 11 amino acids. The CDR3 loop is CSVASDYEQYF.

The chain has TRBV30 and TRBJ1-2; there is no DNA to check the TCRdb D call of TRBD1. The CDR3 is made up of 16 amino acids. Germline V gene data show CDR1 as GTSNPN and CDR2 as SVGIG (reference sequence). CDR3 region: CAWSVPTEQGDYGYTF.

The J gene is TRBJ2-7, the V gene TRBV27; TCRdb indicates TRBD2, and absent DNA this call remains unverified. Germline-derived CDR1 and CDR2 are MNHEY and SMNVEV (reference sequence). There are 16 residues in the CDR3. CDR3: CASSFGLAGGPYEQYF.

The chain combines TRBV5-1 with TRBJ2-1; TCRdb lists TRBD1, though no DNA is available to test this call. This CDR3 region has 14 residues. Germline V CDR1 and CDR2: SGHRS, YFSETQ. The chain's CDR3 is CASSLEGGSNEQFF.

V is TRBV29-1 and J is TRBJ2-7; the D call of TRBD2 rests on TCRdb alone, since no DNA is present to check it. Germline CDR1 SQVTM, CDR2 ANQGSEA. This CDR3 spans 13 amino acids. The CDR3 reads CSVDPSGDYEQYF.

The CDR3 is CASSPSWDSYNSPLHF. This chain connects TRBV3-1 to TRBJ1-6. CDR1 is LGHDT, CDR2 YNNKEL, per germline (reference sequence). There are 16 residues in the CDR3.

V is TRBV18 and J is TRBJ2-6; TCRdb outputs TRBD1, but without DNA this stays unchecked. CDR3 length: 20 amino acids. CDR1 and CDR2 (germline): KGHSH, LQKENI. Here the CDR3 reads CASSPPAGGDLISGANVLTF.

The chain is built from TRBV14 and TRBJ2-2. The CDR3 runs to 15 residues. Germline CDR1 SGHDN, CDR2 FVKESK. The CDR3 sequence is CASSQFSLNTGELFF.

The V and J genes are TRBV7-6 and TRBJ1-2; as DNA is missing, the TRBD1 call by TCRdb cannot be tested. CDR1 SGHVS and CDR2 FNYEAQ come from the germline V gene. The CDR3 is made up of 14 amino acids. CDR3 region: CASSRGQGGYGYTF.

The chain recombines TRBV28 with TRBJ2-1; as DNA is missing, the TRBD1 call by TCRdb cannot be tested. CDR1 MDHEN and CDR2 SYDVKM come from the germline V gene. The CDR3 loop spans 12 amino acids. CDR3 amino acids: CASSPTGDEQLF.

The chain uses TRBV7-2 and TRBJ1-4. Per the germline V gene, CDR1 is SGHTA and CDR2 is FQGNSA. The CDR3 runs 14 residues. The CDR3 sequence: CASSEEATNEKLFF.

The chain combines TRBV5-6 with TRBJ2-3; TCRdb indicates TRBD2, and absent DNA this call remains unverified. The CDR3 length is 16 residues. Germline loops: CDR1 SGHDT, CDR2 YYEEEE. CDR3 sequence reads: CASNFLLAGETDTQYF.

V and J are TRBV28 and TRBJ2-1; TCRdb indicates TRBD1, and absent DNA this call remains unverified. This CDR3 has 13 residues. In germline, CDR1 is MDHEN, CDR2 SYDVKM. CDR3 loop: CASSSLVRGEQFF.

The rearrangement uses TRBV29-1 and TRBJ2-3; TCRdb outputs TRBD1, but without DNA this stays unchecked. This CDR3 region has 16 residues. The germline V gene encodes CDR1 SQVTM and CDR2 ANQGSEA. This CDR3 is CSVEDGVGRGADTQYF.

The rearrangement joins TRBV21-1 to TRBJ2-5; without DNA, the TCRdb call of TRBD1 cannot be checked. TRBV21-1 is a pseudogene locus. CDR3 length equals 14 residues. This chain's CDR3 is CASSKSCRGETQYF.

The J gene is TRBJ2-7, the V gene TRBV13. From germline, CDR1 is PRHDT and CDR2 FYEKMQ (reference sequence). CDR3 length: 13 residues. CDR3 in amino acids: CASSTSDSYEQYF.

This rearrangement joins TRBV5-1 to TRBJ2-3; TCRdb selects TRBD1, and the lack of DNA leaves this call unchecked. This CDR3 contains 16 residues. The germline V gene has CDR1 SGHRS and CDR2 YFSETQ. CDR3 residues: CASSPPGGFRTDTQYF. Complete variable domain (other parts from reference TRBV5-1 and TRBJ2-3): KAGVTQTPRYLIKTRGQQVTLSCSPISGHRSVSWYQQTPGQGLQFLFEYFSETQRNKGNFPGRFSGRQFSNSRSEMNVSTLELGDSALYLCASSPPGGFRTDTQYFGPGTRLTVL.

V and J are TRBV6-2 or TRBV6-3 and TRBJ2-1; TCRdb gives TRBD2 as the D gene, but with no DNA this cannot be confirmed. CDR3 size: 14 residues. Germline loops: CDR1 MNHEY, CDR2 SVGEGT. CDR3 sequence reads: CASGSGTSGWEQFF.